This note documents a single TCR beta chain sequence. Per germline, CDR1 LNHDA and CDR2 SQIVND (reference sequence). The V end was cut by 6 bases, the J end by 6 bases, with 23 bases between. This CDR3 is built from 16 residues. The data derive from a study of blood T cell repertoires in COVID-19. Study-level background: Acute-phase and convalescent COVID-19 samples originated in the United States, Italy and Spain. PBMCs, B-cell-depleted T cells, or T cells provided the cDNA or gDNA that made up the material.

Original analysis: The assay estimated nucleated cells by amplifying reference gene primers. Data came from immunoSEQ multiplex PCR; TCRdb stores just in-frame clones and leaves some out. V, J and clone size are those of that table, while D and trimming were read from the DNA. There are about 110,000 clones in the sample; more than 80% occur only once, and about 30% lies in the top ten. The chain employs TRBV19 and TRBJ1-2, with a possible D match to TRBD1 (5 bases). The origin of this receptor is a woman aged 80 or over with acute or convalescent COVID-19. The sequenced material came from peripheral blood. CDR3 nucleotide sequence: TGTGCCAGTAGCTTATGGGTTTTAGGTCAAGGGGATGGCTACACCTTC. Translated, it gives CASSLWVLGQGDGYTF.